In its sample, the clone carrying this T cell receptor (beta chain) was seen many times. This sample is drawn from a study of CD8 T cells in ankylosing spondylitis. The length of the CDR3 is 13 residues. CDR1 is LGHNA, CDR2 YSLEER, per germline. The V end lost 2 bases, the J end lost 9 bases, and 8 bases lay between the germline ends. With molecular barcodes, quantitative 5'-RACE was used to make the TCR beta libraries. MiXCR was run by TCRdb on the 5' RACE reads, yielding one entry per CDR3 protein. The table has under 55,000 distinct CDR3 sequences, 6.5% to 9% seen once; the top ten hold roughly 8%.

The sequence derives from a female donor with ankylosing spondylitis or in good health (not recorded which). This rearrangement joins TRBV4-3 to TRBJ1-6; D gene uncertain. The sample was blood, either unsorted or a sorted T cell fraction (not recorded which). CDR3 in amino acids: CASSQWEVSPLHF. The CDR3 DNA follows: TGCGCCAGCAGCCAATGGGAAGTTTCACCCCTCCACTTT.